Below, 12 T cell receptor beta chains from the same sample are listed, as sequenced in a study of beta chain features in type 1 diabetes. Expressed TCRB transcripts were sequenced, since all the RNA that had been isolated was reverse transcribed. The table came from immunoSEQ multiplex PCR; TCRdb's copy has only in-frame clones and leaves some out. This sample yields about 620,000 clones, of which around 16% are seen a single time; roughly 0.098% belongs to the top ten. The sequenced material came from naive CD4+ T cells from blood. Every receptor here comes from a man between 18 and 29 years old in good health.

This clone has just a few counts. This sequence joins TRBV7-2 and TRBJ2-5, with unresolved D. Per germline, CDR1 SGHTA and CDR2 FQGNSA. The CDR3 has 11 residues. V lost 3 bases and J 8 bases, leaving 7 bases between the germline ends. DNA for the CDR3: TGTGCCAGCAGCTTCGGCGGAACCCAGTACTTC. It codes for CASSFGGTQYF.

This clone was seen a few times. For the CDR3, the DNA is TGTGCCAGCAGCTTACTGGACACAAACACCGGGGAGCTGTTTTTT. The encoded protein is CASSLLDTNTGELFF. The V and J genes are TRBV7-6 and TRBJ2-2, with TRBD1 as a possible D gene (5 bases). The CDR3 is 15 amino acids. Trimming took off 2 bases at V and 2 bases at J, with 9 bases between the two ends. Germline V gene sequence: CDR1 SGHVS, CDR2 FNYEAQ.

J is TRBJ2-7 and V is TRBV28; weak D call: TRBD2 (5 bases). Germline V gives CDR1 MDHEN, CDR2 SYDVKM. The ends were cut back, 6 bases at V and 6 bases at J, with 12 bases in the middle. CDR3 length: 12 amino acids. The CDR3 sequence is CASRLGQSEQYF. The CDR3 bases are TGTGCCAGCAGACTAGGCCAGTCCGAGCAGTACTTC.

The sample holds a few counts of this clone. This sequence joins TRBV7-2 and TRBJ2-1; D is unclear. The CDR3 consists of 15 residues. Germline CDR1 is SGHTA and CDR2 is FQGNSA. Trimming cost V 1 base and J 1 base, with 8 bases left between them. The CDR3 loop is CASSLEGKSYNEQFF. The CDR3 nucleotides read TGTGCCAGCAGCTTAGAGGGCAAATCCTACAATGAGCAGTTCTTC.

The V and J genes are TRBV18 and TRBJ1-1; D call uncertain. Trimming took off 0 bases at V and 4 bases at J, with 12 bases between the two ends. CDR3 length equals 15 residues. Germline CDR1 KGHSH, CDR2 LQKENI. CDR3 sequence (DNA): TGTGCCAGCTCACCACCCCGCTTCACCCCCACTGAAGCTTTCTTT. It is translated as CASSPPRFTPTEAFF.

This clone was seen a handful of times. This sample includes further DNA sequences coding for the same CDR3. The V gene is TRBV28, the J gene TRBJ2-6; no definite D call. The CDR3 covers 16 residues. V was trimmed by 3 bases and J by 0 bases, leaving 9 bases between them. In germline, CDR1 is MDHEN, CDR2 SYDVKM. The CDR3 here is CASSLADNSGANVLTF. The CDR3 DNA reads TGTGCCAGCAGTTTGGCTGACAACTCTGGGGCCAACGTCCTGACTTTC.

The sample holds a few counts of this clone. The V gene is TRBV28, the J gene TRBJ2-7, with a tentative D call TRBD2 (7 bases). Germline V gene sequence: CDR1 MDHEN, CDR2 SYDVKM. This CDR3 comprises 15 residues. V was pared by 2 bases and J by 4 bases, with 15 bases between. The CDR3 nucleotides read TGTGCCAGCAGTTTACTGTACGGGGGGCTGTACGAGCAGTACTTC. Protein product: CASSLLYGGLYEQYF.

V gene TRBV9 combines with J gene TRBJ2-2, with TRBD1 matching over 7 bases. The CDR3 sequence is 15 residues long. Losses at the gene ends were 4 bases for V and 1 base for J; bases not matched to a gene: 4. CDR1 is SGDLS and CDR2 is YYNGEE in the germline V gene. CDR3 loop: CASSTRTGNTGELFF. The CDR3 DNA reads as TGTGCCAGCAGCACCCGGACAGGGAACACCGGGGAGCTGTTTTTT.

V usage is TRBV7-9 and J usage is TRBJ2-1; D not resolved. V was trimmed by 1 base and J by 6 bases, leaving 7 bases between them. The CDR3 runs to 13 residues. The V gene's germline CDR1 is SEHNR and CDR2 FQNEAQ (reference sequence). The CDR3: CASSLEKGNEQFF. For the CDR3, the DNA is TGTGCCAGCAGCTTAGAAAAGGGCAATGAGCAGTTCTTC.

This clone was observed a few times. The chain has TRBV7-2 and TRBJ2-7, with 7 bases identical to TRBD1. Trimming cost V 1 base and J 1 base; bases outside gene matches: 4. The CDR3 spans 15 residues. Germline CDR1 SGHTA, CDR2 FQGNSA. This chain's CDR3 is CASSLEGAKSYEQYF. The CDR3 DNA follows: TGTGCCAGCAGCTTAGAGGGGGCCAAATCCTACGAGCAGTACTTC.

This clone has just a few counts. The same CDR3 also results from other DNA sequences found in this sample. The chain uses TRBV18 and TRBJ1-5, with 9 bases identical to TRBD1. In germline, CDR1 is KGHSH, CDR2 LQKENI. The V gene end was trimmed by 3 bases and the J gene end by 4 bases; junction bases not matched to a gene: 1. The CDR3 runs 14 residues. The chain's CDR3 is CASSPGTGNQPQHF. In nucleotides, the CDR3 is TGTGCCAGCTCACCGGGGACAGGGAATCAGCCCCAGCATTTT.

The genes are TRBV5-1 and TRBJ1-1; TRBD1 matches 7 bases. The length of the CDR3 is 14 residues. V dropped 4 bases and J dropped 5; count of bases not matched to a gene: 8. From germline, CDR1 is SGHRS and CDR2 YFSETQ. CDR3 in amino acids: CASSPQGTGTEAFF. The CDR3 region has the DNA TGCGCCAGCAGCCCACAGGGGACGGGGACTGAAGCTTTCTTT. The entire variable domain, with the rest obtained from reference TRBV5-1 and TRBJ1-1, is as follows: KAGVTQTPRYLIKTRGQQVTLSCSPISGHRSVSWYQQTPGQGLQFLFEYFSETQRNKGNFPGRFSGRQFSNSRSEMNVSTLELGDSALYLCASSPQGTGTEAFFGQGTRLTVV.